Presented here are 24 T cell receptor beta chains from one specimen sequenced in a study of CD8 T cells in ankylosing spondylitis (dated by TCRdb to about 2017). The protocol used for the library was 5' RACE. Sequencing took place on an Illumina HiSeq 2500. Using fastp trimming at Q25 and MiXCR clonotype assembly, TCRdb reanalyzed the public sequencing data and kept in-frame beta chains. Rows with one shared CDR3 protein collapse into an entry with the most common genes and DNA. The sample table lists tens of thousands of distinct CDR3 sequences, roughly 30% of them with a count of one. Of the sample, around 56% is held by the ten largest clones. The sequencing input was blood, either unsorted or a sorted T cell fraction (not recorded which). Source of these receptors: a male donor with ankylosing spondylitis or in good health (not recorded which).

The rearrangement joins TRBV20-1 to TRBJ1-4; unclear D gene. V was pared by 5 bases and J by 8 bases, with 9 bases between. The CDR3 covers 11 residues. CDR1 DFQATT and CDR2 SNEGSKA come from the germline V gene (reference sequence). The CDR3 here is CSAASIEKLFF. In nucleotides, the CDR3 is TGCAGTGCTGCATCGATCGAAAAACTGTTTTTT.

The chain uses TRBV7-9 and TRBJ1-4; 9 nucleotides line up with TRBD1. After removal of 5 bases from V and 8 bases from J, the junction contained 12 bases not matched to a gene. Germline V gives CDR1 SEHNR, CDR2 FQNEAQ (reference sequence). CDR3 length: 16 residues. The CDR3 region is CASSPWGTGRREKLFF. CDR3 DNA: TGTGCCAGCAGCCCCTGGGGGACAGGGCGTCGGGAAAAACTGTTTTTT.

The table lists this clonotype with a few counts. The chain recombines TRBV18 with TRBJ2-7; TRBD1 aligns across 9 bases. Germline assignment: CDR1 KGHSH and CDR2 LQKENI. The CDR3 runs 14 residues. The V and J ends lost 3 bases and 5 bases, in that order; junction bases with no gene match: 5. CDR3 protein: CASSPRDRDNEQYF. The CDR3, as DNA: TGTGCCAGCTCACCTCGGGACAGGGACAACGAGCAGTACTTC.

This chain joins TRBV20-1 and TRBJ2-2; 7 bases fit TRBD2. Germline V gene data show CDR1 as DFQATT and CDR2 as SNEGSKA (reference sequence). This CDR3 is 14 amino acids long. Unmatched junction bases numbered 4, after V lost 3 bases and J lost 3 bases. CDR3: CSARSGAYTGELFF. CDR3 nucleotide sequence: TGCAGTGCTAGGAGCGGGGCCTACACCGGGGAGCTGTTTTTT.

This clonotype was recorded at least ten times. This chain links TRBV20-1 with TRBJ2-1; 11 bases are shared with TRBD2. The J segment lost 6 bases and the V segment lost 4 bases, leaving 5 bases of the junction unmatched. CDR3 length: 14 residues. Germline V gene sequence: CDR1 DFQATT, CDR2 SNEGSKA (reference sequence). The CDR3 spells CSATIAGGPNEQFF. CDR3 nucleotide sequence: TGCAGTGCTACCATAGCGGGAGGGCCCAATGAGCAGTTCTTC.

CDR3 protein: CASSFTRNSYEQYF. As DNA, the CDR3 is TGCGCCAGCAGCTTCACCAGGAACTCCTACGAGCAGTACTTC. The chain joins TRBV5-1 to TRBJ2-7; D remains ambiguous. Trimming left V 2 bases short and J 0 bases short, with 9 bases between. The CDR3 consists of 14 residues. Germline assignment: CDR1 SGHRS and CDR2 YFSETQ.

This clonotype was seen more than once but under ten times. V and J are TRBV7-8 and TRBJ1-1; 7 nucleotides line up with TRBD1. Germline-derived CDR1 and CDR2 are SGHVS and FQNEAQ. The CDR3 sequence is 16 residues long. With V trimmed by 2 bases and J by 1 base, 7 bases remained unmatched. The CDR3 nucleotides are TGTGCCAGCAGCTTAAGCGGGACAGTGTCGAACACTGAAGCTTTCTTT. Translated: CASSLSGTVSNTEAFF. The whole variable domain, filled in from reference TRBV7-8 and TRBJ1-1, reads GAGVSQSPRYKVAKRGQDVALRCDPISGHVSLFWYQQALGQGPEFLTYFQNEAQLDKSGLPSDRFFAERPEGSVSTLKIQRTQQEDSAVYLCASSLSGTVSNTEAFFGQGTRLTVV.

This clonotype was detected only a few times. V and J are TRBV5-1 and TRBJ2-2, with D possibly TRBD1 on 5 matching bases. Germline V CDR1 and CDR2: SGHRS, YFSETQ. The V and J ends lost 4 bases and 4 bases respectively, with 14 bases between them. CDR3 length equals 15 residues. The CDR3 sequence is CASSLGRVATGELFF. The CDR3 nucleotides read TGCGCCAGCAGCCTGGGCAGGGTTGCCACCGGGGAGCTGTTTTTT.

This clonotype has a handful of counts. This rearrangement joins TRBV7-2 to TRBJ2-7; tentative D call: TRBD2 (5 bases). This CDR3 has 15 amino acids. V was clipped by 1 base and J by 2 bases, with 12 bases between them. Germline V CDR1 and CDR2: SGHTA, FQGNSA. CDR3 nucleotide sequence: TGTGCCAGCAGCTTAGTCACGGGAAGGGCCTACGAGCAGTACTTC. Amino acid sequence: CASSLVTGRAYEQYF.

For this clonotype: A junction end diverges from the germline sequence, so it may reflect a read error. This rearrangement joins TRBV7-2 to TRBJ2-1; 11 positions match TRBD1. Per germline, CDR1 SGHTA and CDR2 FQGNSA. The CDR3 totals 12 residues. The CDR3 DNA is TGTGCCAGCAGCTTTACACCGGGACAGGGGGTCTTC. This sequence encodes CASSFTPGQGVF.

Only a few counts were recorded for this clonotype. CDR3 nucleotide sequence: TGTGCCACCAGTGACGGGACAGGAGATACTCAAGAGACCCAGTACTTC. Its translation is CATSDGTGDTQETQYF. The chain combines TRBV24-1 with TRBJ2-5; 8 bases are shared with TRBD1. Trimming cost V 4 bases and J 2 bases; bases outside gene matches: 8. The CDR3 runs to 16 residues. CDR1 is KGHDR, CDR2 SFDVKD, per germline.

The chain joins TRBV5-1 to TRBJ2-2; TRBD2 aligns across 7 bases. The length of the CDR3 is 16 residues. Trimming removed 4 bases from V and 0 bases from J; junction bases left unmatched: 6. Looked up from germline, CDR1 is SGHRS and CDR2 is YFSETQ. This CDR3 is CASSRAGTTNTGELFF. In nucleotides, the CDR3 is TGCGCCAGCAGCAGGGCCGGGACTACGAACACCGGGGAGCTGTTTTTT.

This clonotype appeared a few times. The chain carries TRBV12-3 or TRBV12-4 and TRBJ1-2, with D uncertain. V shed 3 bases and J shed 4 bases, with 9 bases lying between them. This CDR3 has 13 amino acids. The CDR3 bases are TGTGCCAGCAGTTTGGGCCGGATCTATGGCTACACCTTC. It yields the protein CASSLGRIYGYTF.

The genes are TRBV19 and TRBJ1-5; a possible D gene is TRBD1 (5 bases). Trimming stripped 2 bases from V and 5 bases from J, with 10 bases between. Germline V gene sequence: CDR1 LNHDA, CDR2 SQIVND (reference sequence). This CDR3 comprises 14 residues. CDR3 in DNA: TGTGCCAGTAGTATAAAGGTAGGGGATCAGCCCCAGCATTTT. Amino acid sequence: CASSIKVGDQPQHF.

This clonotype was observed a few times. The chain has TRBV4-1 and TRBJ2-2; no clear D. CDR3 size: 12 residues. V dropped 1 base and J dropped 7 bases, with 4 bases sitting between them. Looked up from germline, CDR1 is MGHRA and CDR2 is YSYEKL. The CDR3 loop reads CASSQGGGELFF. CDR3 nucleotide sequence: TGCGCCAGCAGCCAAGGGGGCGGGGAGCTGTTTTTT.

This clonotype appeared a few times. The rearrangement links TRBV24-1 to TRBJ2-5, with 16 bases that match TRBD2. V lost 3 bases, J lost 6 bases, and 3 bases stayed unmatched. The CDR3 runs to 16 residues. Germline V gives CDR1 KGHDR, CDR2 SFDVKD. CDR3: CATSDGTSGGAQTQYF. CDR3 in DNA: TGTGCCACCAGTGATGGGACTAGCGGGGGGGCCCAGACCCAGTACTTC.

The CDR3 sequence: CASSVGLAGDNEQFF. The CDR3 bases are TGTGCCAGCTCAGTTGGACTAGCGGGAGACAATGAGCAGTTCTTC. The chain couples TRBV18 to TRBJ2-1; 13 bases align to TRBD2. CDR3 size: 15 residues. The germline CDR1 and CDR2 sequences are KGHSH and LQKENI. Trimming took 5 bases from V and 5 from J; bases not matched to a gene: 3.

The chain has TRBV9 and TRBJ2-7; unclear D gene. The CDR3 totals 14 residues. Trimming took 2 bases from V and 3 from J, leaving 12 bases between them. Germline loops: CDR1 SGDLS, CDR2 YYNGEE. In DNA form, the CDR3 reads TGTGCCAGCAGCGTGTTAGGAGTTAGCTACGAGCAGTACTTC. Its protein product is CASSVLGVSYEQYF.

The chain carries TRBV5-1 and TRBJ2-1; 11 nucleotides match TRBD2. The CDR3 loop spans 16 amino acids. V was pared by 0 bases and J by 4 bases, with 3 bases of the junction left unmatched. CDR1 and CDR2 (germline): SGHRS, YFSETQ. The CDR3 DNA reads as TGCGCCAGCAGCTTGGCCCCTAGCGGGAGGTACAATGAGCAGTTCTTC. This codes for CASSLAPSGRYNEQFF.

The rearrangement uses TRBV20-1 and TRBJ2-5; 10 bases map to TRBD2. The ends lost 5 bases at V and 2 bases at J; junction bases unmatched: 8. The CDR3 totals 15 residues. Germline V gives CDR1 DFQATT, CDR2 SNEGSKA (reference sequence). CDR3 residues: CSAPTRTSGQETQYF. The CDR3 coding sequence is TGCAGTGCTCCCACGAGGACTAGCGGACAAGAGACCCAGTACTTC.

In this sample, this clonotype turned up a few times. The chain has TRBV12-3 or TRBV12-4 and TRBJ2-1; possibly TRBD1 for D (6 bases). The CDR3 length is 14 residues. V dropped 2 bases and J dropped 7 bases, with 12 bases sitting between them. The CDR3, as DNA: TGTGCCAGCAGTTTAAGAGGGGGAGAGAATGAGCAGTTCTTC. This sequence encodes CASSLRGGENEQFF.

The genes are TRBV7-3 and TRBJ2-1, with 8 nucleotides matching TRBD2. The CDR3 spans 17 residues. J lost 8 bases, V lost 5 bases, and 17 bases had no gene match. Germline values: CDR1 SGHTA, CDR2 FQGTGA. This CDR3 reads CASSPSIHNSGTDEQFF. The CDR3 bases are TGTGCCAGCAGCCCCTCCATCCATAATAGCGGGACCGATGAGCAGTTCTTC.

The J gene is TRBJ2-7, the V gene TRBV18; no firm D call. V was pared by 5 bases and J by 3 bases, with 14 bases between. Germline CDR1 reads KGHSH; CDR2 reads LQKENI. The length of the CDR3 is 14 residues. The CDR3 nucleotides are TGTGCCAGCTCATTGCGTGGGTTGAGCTACGAGCAGTACTTC. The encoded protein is CASSLRGLSYEQYF.

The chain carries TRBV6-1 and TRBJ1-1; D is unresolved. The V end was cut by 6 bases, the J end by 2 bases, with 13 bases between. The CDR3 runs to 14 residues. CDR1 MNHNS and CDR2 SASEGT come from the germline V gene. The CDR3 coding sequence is TGTGCCAGCAGACGCGGGCCGCGAAACACTGAAGCTTTCTTT. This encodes CASRRGPRNTEAFF.